This T cell receptor beta chain comes out of a study of human T cells and chemical hapten exposure. This clonotype has more than one count but fewer than ten. Described time point: patch test 1, 2 weeks after DPC sensitization. Treatment specified: therapeutic diphenylcyclopropenone sensitization with weekly scalp DPC. Authors' data handling: Samples held a median of 95,638 TCRs, range roughly 20,000–700,000. TCRdb itself ran the RACE reads through MiXCR, one entry per CDR3 protein. These V and J calls derive from TCRdb rather than the authors' analysis. The data contain a few hundred thousand distinct CDR3 sequences, about 4.4% of them singletons. The sequencing here drew on whole blood, taken in connection with sensitization to the hapten diphenylcyclopropenone (DPC). The source of this sequence is a woman in her forties or fifties with alopecia areata. Some clones in this sample may be carry-over from other donors' samples.

As DNA, the CDR3 is TGTGCCAGTAGTATAGGTGTGGGTCCGTACTACGAGCAGTACTTC. As protein: CASSIGVGPYYEQYF. The V call is TRBV19, the J call TRBJ2-7; D is unresolved. This CDR3 has 15 residues. In germline, CDR1 is LNHDA, CDR2 SQIVND (reference sequence). V lost 1 base to trimming and J lost 3 bases, with 13 bases between them.